These 29 T cell receptor beta chains were all obtained from the same sample, sequenced in a study of patients and donors after allogeneic stem cell transplantation. TCRdb reprocessed the RT-PCR reads via MiXCR and lists one record per CDR3 protein. The sample lists around 240,000 distinct CDR3 sequences; over 12% were seen once. Material: blood, either unsorted or a sorted T cell fraction (not recorded which). These TCRs come from a human donor who was either an allogeneic HSCT recipient or a stem cell or donor lymphocyte infusion donor (not recorded which). It is not recorded whose cells these are; they may come from a transplant donor.

This clonotype was found many times. The chain carries TRBV5-5 and TRBJ1-1; 9 nucleotides agree with TRBD1. Germline V gene data show CDR1 as SGHKS and CDR2 as YYEKEE (reference sequence). Trimming took 4 bases from V and 8 from J; bases not matched to a gene: 21. This CDR3 is 18 amino acids long. CDR3 in DNA: TGTGCCAGCAGCGCACTCTACCGGGACAGGGTTACAAAATTCGAAGCTTTCTTT. This encodes CASSALYRDRVTKFEAFF.

This clonotype was seen only a few times. This chain links TRBV12-3 or TRBV12-4 with TRBJ1-6; D remains ambiguous. Trimming removed 3 bases at V and 4 bases at J, with 10 bases between. The CDR3 is made up of 15 amino acids. The CDR3 region is CASSLANEYNSPLHF. The CDR3 DNA reads TGTGCCAGCAGTTTGGCAAACGAGTATAATTCACCCCTCCACTTT.

This clonotype was observed at least ten times. V usage is TRBV6-1 and J usage is TRBJ1-1; 7 bases are shared with TRBD1. Unmatched junction bases numbered 4, after V lost 6 bases and J lost 0 bases. CDR1 and CDR2 from the germline V gene are MNHNS and SASEGT. The CDR3 contains 14 residues. CDR3 sequence (DNA): TGTGCCAGCAGCCCGGGACAGATGAACACTGAAGCTTTCTTT. As protein: CASSPGQMNTEAFF.

The V gene is TRBV2, the J gene TRBJ2-2, with D tentatively TRBD1 (6 bases). Trimming left V 8 bases short and J 6 bases short, with 13 bases between. The germline V gene has CDR1 SNHLY and CDR2 FYNNEI. The CDR3 totals 13 residues. CDR3 residues: CASRDIGPGELFF. The CDR3 region has the DNA TGTGCCAGCCGGGACATCGGCCCCGGGGAGCTGTTTTTT.

The chain has TRBV7-2 and TRBJ1-2; 11 bases map to TRBD1. Trimming took 5 bases from V and 7 from J; bases not matched to a gene: 12. Germline loops: CDR1 SGHTA, CDR2 FQGNSA. CDR3 length: 16 residues. CDR3 in DNA: TGTGCCAGCAGCAGTCTGCGGACAGGGGGCCCTGGTGGCTACACCTTC. It translates to CASSSLRTGGPGGYTF.

The chain recombines TRBV9 with TRBJ1-6, with a weak D call TRBD1 (6 bases). This CDR3 comprises 15 residues. The ends were cut back, 4 bases at V and 8 bases at J, with 16 bases in the middle. Germline CDR1 SGDLS, CDR2 YYNGEE. The CDR3 DNA reads as TGTGCCAGCAGCATGGGGGGGCAGATGGATTCACCCCTCCACTTT. Translated: CASSMGGQMDSPLHF.

This clonotype was detected ten times or more. The rearrangement links TRBV24-1 to TRBJ2-3; TRBD1 might be the D (6 bases). The CDR3 has 15 amino acids. The germline CDR1 and CDR2 sequences are KGHDR and SFDVKD. The ends were cut back, 7 bases at V and 2 bases at J, with 15 bases in the middle. The CDR3 region is CATSNGGRDTDTQYF. The CDR3 coding sequence is TGTGCCACCAGCAATGGGGGCCGCGACACAGATACGCAGTATTTT.

This chain joins TRBV11-2 and TRBJ1-1; D call uncertain. The CDR3 length is 13 residues. The V gene lost 0 bases and the J gene lost 5 bases, with 7 bases spanning the gap. The V gene's germline CDR1 is SGHAT and CDR2 FQNNGV. CDR3 sequence: CASSLDRMTEAFF. The CDR3 DNA reads as TGTGCCAGCAGCTTAGATCGGATGACTGAAGCTTTCTTT.

This clonotype was detected only a few times. The gene calls are TRBV12-3 or TRBV12-4 and TRBJ1-1, with D unresolved. The CDR3 runs 15 residues. Trimming stripped 2 bases from V and 4 bases from J, with 14 bases between. The DNA of the CDR3 is TGTGCCAGCAGTTTAAGGGCGGAGTCAGGCACTGAAGCTTTCTTT. Protein: CASSLRAESGTEAFF.

The gene calls are TRBV15 and TRBJ2-5, with no clear D. CDR3 length equals 12 residues. Trimming left V 1 base short and J 8 bases short, with 8 bases between. Germline values: CDR1 LNHNV, CDR2 YYDKDF (reference sequence). This chain's CDR3 is CATSRASTTQYF. As DNA, the CDR3 is TGTGCCACCAGCAGAGCCTCGACAACCCAGTACTTC. The full variable domain, its missing parts supplied by reference TRBV15 and TRBJ2-5, is DAMVIQNPRYQVTQFGKPVTLSCSQTLNHNVMYWYQQKSSQAPKLLFHYYDKDFNNEADTPDNFQSRRPNTSFCFLDIRSPGLGDTAMYLCATSRASTTQYFGPGTRLLVL.

The V and J genes are TRBV2 and TRBJ2-5, with TRBD2 matching over 11 bases. The CDR3 has 17 residues. V gave up 8 bases and J gave up 5 bases; unmatched junction bases: 16. Germline loops: CDR1 SNHLY, CDR2 FYNNEI. The CDR3 DNA follows: TGTGCCAGCGCGGGGAGGGGGATCACTAGCGGGGGTGAGACCCAGTACTTC. It yields the protein CASAGRGITSGGETQYF.

The chain joins TRBV6-5 to TRBJ1-4; weak D call: TRBD1 (5 bases). V lost 2 bases, J lost 3 bases, and 10 bases lay in between. The germline V gene has CDR1 MNHEY and CDR2 SVGAGI. The CDR3 runs 15 residues. The CDR3 sequence: CASSYGRGPNEKLFF. The CDR3 bases are TGTGCCAGCAGTTACGGGAGGGGACCTAATGAAAAACTGTTTTTT.

The chain has TRBV27 and TRBJ2-2; the D gene could be TRBD1 or TRBD2 (5 bases each). Trimming left V 3 bases short and J 12 bases short, with 17 bases between. The germline CDR1 and CDR2 sequences are MNHEY and SMNVEV (reference sequence). The CDR3 has 14 residues. The CDR3 region is CASSFSGKGRQLFF. CDR3 bases: TGTGCCAGCAGTTTTTCGGGGAAGGGACGCCAGCTGTTTTTT.

The rearrangement joins TRBV11-3 to TRBJ2-7, with 7 positions matching TRBD1. The CDR3 has 11 residues. With V trimmed by 5 bases and J by 10 bases, 5 bases remained unmatched. Germline V gene lookup returns CDR1 SGHNT and CDR2 YENEEA. As DNA, the CDR3 is TGTGCCAGCAGCAGGACAGGACTCCAGTACTTC. This gives the protein CASSRTGLQYF.

There are a few counts of this clonotype. V usage is TRBV18 and J usage is TRBJ2-2, with a tentative D call TRBD1 (6 bases). Trimming removed 3 bases at V and 8 bases at J, with 13 bases between. The V gene's germline CDR1 is KGHSH and CDR2 LQKENI. This CDR3 region has 14 residues. This chain's CDR3 is CASSPTGPIGELFF. The CDR3 nucleotides read TGTGCCAGCTCACCGACAGGTCCGATAGGGGAGCTGTTTTTT.

The J gene is TRBJ1-1, the V gene TRBV6-5; 9 positions match TRBD1. Germline CDR1 is MNHEY and CDR2 is SVGAGI. Losses at the gene ends were 4 bases for V and 3 bases for J; bases not matched to a gene: 9. There are 16 residues in the CDR3. CDR3: CASSFRPGQGYTEAFF. CDR3 DNA: TGTGCCAGCAGTTTCCGGCCGGGACAGGGTTACACTGAAGCTTTCTTT.

The V call is TRBV6-1, the J call TRBJ2-1, with 10 nucleotides matching TRBD1. Germline CDR1 reads MNHNS; CDR2 reads SASEGT. V gave up 5 bases and J gave up 2 bases; unmatched junction bases: 3. The CDR3 loop spans 15 amino acids. CDR3 sequence (DNA): TGTGCCAGCAGTATAGGGACAGGGGCCTACAATGAGCAGTTCTTC. Translating gives CASSIGTGAYNEQFF.

V is TRBV7-8 and J is TRBJ1-5, with D perhaps matching TRBD1 (5 bases). V was trimmed by 5 bases and J by 0 bases, leaving 8 bases between them. CDR3 length equals 14 residues. Germline V gives CDR1 SGHVS, CDR2 FQNEAQ. The CDR3 sequence: CASSHRYSNQPQHF. CDR3 DNA: TGTGCCAGCAGCCACAGGTATAGCAATCAGCCCCAGCATTTT.

This clonotype has ten or more counts. The chain combines TRBV19 with TRBJ2-3, with TRBD2 matching over 8 bases. In germline, CDR1 is LNHDA, CDR2 SQIVND (reference sequence). The CDR3 sequence is 16 residues long. V shed 5 bases, J shed 0 bases, and the junction held 7 bases outside the gene matches. The CDR3: CASSHRAGASTDTQYF. DNA of the CDR3: TGTGCCAGTAGTCACAGAGCGGGGGCTAGCACAGATACGCAGTATTTT. The full variable domain, in which reference TRBV19 and TRBJ2-3 provide the parts outside the CDR3, is DGGITQSPKYLFRKEGQNVTLSCEQNLNHDAMYWYRQDPGQGLRLIYYSQIVNDFQKGDIAEGYSVSREKKESFPLTVTSAQKNPTAFYLCASSHRAGASTDTQYFGPGTRLTVL.

This clonotype was counted a few times. The chain carries TRBV9 and TRBJ2-1; D not certain. CDR3 length: 14 residues. Between the trimmed V and J ends, which lost 3 bases and 6 bases, there was a span of 13 bases. Germline loops: CDR1 SGDLS, CDR2 YYNGEE. The CDR3 sequence is CASSALNKGNEQFF. CDR3 nucleotide sequence: TGTGCCAGCAGCGCTCTAAATAAGGGCAATGAGCAGTTCTTC. Filled out from reference TRBV9 and TRBJ2-1, the complete variable domain reads DSGVTQTPKHLITATGQRVTLRCSPRSGDLSVYWYQQSLDQGLQFLIQYYNGEERAKGNILERFSAQQFPDLHSELNLSSLELGDSALYFCASSALNKGNEQFFGPGTRLTVL.

This clonotype was counted between two and nine times. V and J are TRBV6-2 or TRBV6-3 and TRBJ2-5, with 10 positions matching TRBD2. The CDR3 contains 15 residues. The junction had 6 bases not matched to a gene; V was cut back by 4 bases and J by 4 bases. Germline loops: CDR1 MNHEY, CDR2 SVGEGT. The CDR3 DNA sequence: TGTGCCAGCAGTTCTAGCGGGAGCGTAGTAGAGACCCAGTACTTC. It codes for CASSSSGSVVETQYF.

This clonotype was observed at least ten times. The CDR3 spells CASSLSNYGYTF. The CDR3 DNA follows: TGTGCCAGCAGTCTTTCCAACTATGGCTACACCTTC. The V and J genes are TRBV12-3 or TRBV12-4 and TRBJ1-2; D is undetermined. The CDR3 loop spans 12 amino acids. Trimming stripped 5 bases from V and 2 bases from J, with 6 bases between.

V and J are TRBV2 and TRBJ2-2; the match to TRBD1 covers 7 bases. This CDR3 comprises 13 residues. The J segment lost 4 bases and the V segment lost 7 bases, leaving 3 bases of the junction unmatched. CDR1 and CDR2 (germline): SNHLY, FYNNEI. CDR3 coding DNA: TGTGCCAGCACCCGGGACAGCACCGGGGAGCTGTTTTTT. Translation gives CASTRDSTGELFF.

This clonotype was detected ten times or more. The chain links TRBV5-1 to TRBJ2-3; D is unclear. The CDR3 loop spans 16 amino acids. Looked up from germline, CDR1 is SGHRS and CDR2 is YFSETQ. The V gene lost 0 bases and the J gene lost 3 bases, with 14 bases spanning the gap. The CDR3 sequence is CASSLDTGLQTDTQYF. The CDR3 coding sequence is TGCGCCAGCAGCTTGGATACGGGTCTCCAGACAGATACGCAGTATTTT. The full variable domain, rest sourced from reference TRBV5-1 and TRBJ2-3, is KAGVTQTPRYLIKTRGQQVTLSCSPISGHRSVSWYQQTPGQGLQFLFEYFSETQRNKGNFPGRFSGRQFSNSRSEMNVSTLELGDSALYLCASSLDTGLQTDTQYFGPGTRLTVL.

This clonotype was seen more than once but under ten times. This sequence joins TRBV20-1 and TRBJ2-3, with a tentative D call TRBD2 (6 bases). Germline V CDR1 and CDR2: DFQATT, SNEGSKA (reference sequence). The CDR3 totals 15 residues. The V end was cut by 0 bases, the J end by 2 bases, with 12 bases between. The CDR3 bases are TGCAGTGCTAGAGACGCGGGGCCCGACACAGATACGCAGTATTTT. Translation gives CSARDAGPDTDTQYF.

V is TRBV28 and J is TRBJ2-3; tentatively, D is TRBD1 (5 bases). Trimming left V 6 bases short and J 5 bases short, with 9 bases between. Germline-derived CDR1 and CDR2 are MDHEN and SYDVKM. The CDR3 extends over 12 amino acids. The CDR3 sequence is CASRGVGDTQYF. CDR3 bases: TGTGCCAGCAGAGGGGTCGGAGATACGCAGTATTTT.

The V gene is TRBV5-1, the J gene TRBJ2-7, with D perhaps given as TRBD1 or TRBD2 (7 bases each). CDR1 is SGHRS, CDR2 YFSETQ, per germline. With 0 bases removed from V and 8 bases from J, the gap between germline ends came to 15 bases. This CDR3 has 14 amino acids. The CDR3 DNA reads as TGCGCCAGCAGCTTGGTTGGCAGGGGGGGACAGCAGTACTTC. Encoded protein: CASSLVGRGGQQYF. The variable domain in full, with the rest retrieved from reference TRBV5-1 and TRBJ2-7, is KAGVTQTPRYLIKTRGQQVTLSCSPISGHRSVSWYQQTPGQGLQFLFEYFSETQRNKGNFPGRFSGRQFSNSRSEMNVSTLELGDSALYLCASSLVGRGGQQYFGPGTRLTVT.

This clonotype turned up a few times. This chain joins TRBV7-8 and TRBJ2-7; D gene ambiguous. This CDR3 region has 12 residues. Germline V CDR1 and CDR2: SGHVS, FQNEAQ. Trimming shortened V by 2 bases and J by 4 bases, and 6 bases separated the two germline ends. CDR3 DNA: TGTGCCAGCAGCTTAACCCGATACGAGCAGTACTTC. This translates into CASSLTRYEQYF.

This clonotype was counted between two and nine times. The chain employs TRBV20-1 and TRBJ2-1, with 10 bases aligning to TRBD2. Germline values: CDR1 DFQATT, CDR2 SNEGSKA (reference sequence). Trimming took 0 bases from V and 4 from J; bases not matched to a gene: 6. The CDR3 has 16 amino acids. CDR3 sequence: CSAREVTSGIYNEQFF. For the CDR3, the DNA is TGCAGTGCTAGAGAGGTCACTAGCGGGATATACAATGAGCAGTTCTTC.